These 27 T cell receptor beta chains were all obtained from the same sample, sequenced in a study of cytomegalovirus exposure and HLA in healthy donors. TCRdb keeps only in-frame clones here, not all; method: immunoSEQ multiplex PCR. The sample shows tens of thousands of clones, 95% of them seen only once. The sample consisted of PBMCs. The receptors derive from a woman aged 18-29 years in good health and CMV-seronegative.

V is TRBV27 and J is TRBJ2-2; 10 positions match TRBD2. Losses at the gene ends were 11 bases for V and 3 bases for J; bases not matched to a gene: 3. CDR3 length: 13 amino acids. CDR1 is MNHEY, CDR2 SMNVEV, per germline (reference sequence). CDR3 residues: CAGGTSDTGELFF. CDR3 bases: TGTGCCGGAGGGACTAGCGACACCGGGGAGCTGTTTTTT.

The chain couples TRBV2 to TRBJ2-5, with D tentatively TRBD1 (6 bases). The germline V and J ends were trimmed by 6 bases and 1 base, with 15 bases remaining between them. The CDR3 runs to 15 residues. Germline V CDR1 and CDR2: SNHLY, FYNNEI. This CDR3 reads CASRFQGSRQETQYF. Written as DNA, the CDR3 is TGTGCCAGCAGGTTCCAGGGGTCCCGCCAAGAGACCCAGTACTTC. Based on the CDR3 plus reference TRBV2 and TRBJ2-5, the full variable domain is EPEVTQTPSHQVTQMGQEVILRCVPISNHLYFYWYRQILGQKVEFLVSFYNNEISEKSEIFDDQFSVERPDGSNFTLKIRSTKLEDSAMYFCASRFQGSRQETQYFGPGTRLLVL.

The V gene is TRBV4-3, the J gene TRBJ2-7; 10 bases agree with TRBD1. Germline V gene sequence: CDR1 LGHNA, CDR2 YSLEER. With 3 bases clipped from V and 4 bases from J, the junction kept 9 bases outside the gene matches. The CDR3 length is 16 residues. CDR3 in DNA: TGCGCCAGCAGCCATTCTGGGACAGGGGAATCTTACGAGCAGTACTTC. It yields the protein CASSHSGTGESYEQYF.

This sequence joins TRBV27 and TRBJ1-2; a possible D gene is TRBD1 (5 bases). Germline V lookup: CDR1 MNHEY, CDR2 SMNVEV (reference sequence). This CDR3 contains 16 residues. V gave up 5 bases and J gave up 7 bases, with 23 bases separating them. CDR3 in amino acids: CASSAIPWPQAGGYTF. DNA of the CDR3: TGTGCCAGCAGTGCAATACCCTGGCCACAGGCTGGTGGCTACACCTTC.

Notes on this clone: Compared with germline, one end of the junction differs, possibly owing to a read error. This chain joins TRBV27 and TRBJ2-1; 8 bases match TRBD2. There are 17 residues in the CDR3. CDR1 MNHEY and CDR2 SMNVEV come from the germline V gene (reference sequence). The CDR3 DNA reads as TGTGCCAGCAGTCTATCTTTTGCGGGGGGATCCTACAATGAGCAGTTCTTC. It codes for CASSLSFAGGSYNEQFF.

This sequence joins TRBV5-4 and TRBJ2-5; 11 nucleotides align to TRBD2. The germline V gene has CDR1 SGHNT and CDR2 YYREEE (reference sequence). The V and J ends lost 0 bases and 2 bases, in that order; junction bases with no gene match: 9. The CDR3 is made up of 18 amino acids. CDR3 in amino acids: CASSLAASGRLGQETQYF. The CDR3 DNA is TGTGCCAGCAGCTTGGCGGCTAGCGGGAGGTTGGGGCAAGAGACCCAGTACTTC.

The chain joins TRBV18 to TRBJ2-7, with TRBD1 identical over 7 bases. V was clipped by 0 bases and J by 1 base; unmatched bases: 6. In germline, CDR1 is KGHSH, CDR2 LQKENI. The CDR3 covers 16 residues. The CDR3: CASSPPTGTASYEQYF. The CDR3 DNA follows: TGTGCCAGCTCACCACCGACCGGGACAGCATCCTACGAGCAGTACTTC. Together with reference TRBV18 and TRBJ2-7, the CDR3 gives the full variable domain: NAGVMQNPRHLVRRRGQEARLRCSPMKGHSHVYWYRQLPEEGLKFMVYLQKENIIDESGMPKERFSAEFPKEGPSILRIQQVVRGDSAAYFCASSPPTGTASYEQYFGPGTRLTVT.

The rearrangement links TRBV7-9 to TRBJ2-3, with a weak D call TRBD2 (6 bases). Looked up from germline, CDR1 is SEHNR and CDR2 is FQNEAQ (reference sequence). This CDR3 has 14 amino acids. Deletions cut 0 bases from V and 5 bases from J, with 9 bases between. The DNA for the CDR3 is TGTGCCAGCAGCTTAGCAGGGGAGGAAGATACGCAGTATTTT. It encodes CASSLAGEEDTQYF.

The V gene is TRBV11-2, the J gene TRBJ2-2, with 10 bases identical to TRBD1. With V trimmed by 4 bases and J by 7 bases, 6 bases remained unmatched. The CDR3 sequence is 15 residues long. Per germline, CDR1 SGHAT and CDR2 FQNNGV. The CDR3 sequence is CASSSLGQGNGELFF. As DNA, the CDR3 is TGTGCCAGCAGCTCCCTGGGACAGGGGAACGGGGAGCTGTTTTTT.

The chain couples TRBV18 to TRBJ1-2, with D unclear. Trimming took off 6 bases at V and 2 bases at J, with 10 bases between the two ends. Germline CDR1 and CDR2: KGHSH and LQKENI. The CDR3 has 13 residues. The CDR3 DNA reads TGTGCCAGCTCGAGCGGAGAAAACTATGGCTACACCTTC. Translation gives CASSSGENYGYTF.

The chain employs TRBV6-5 and TRBJ1-1, with D possibly being TRBD1 (5 bases). V lost 5 bases and J 2 bases, leaving 9 bases between the germline ends. Germline CDR1 MNHEY, CDR2 SVGAGI. The CDR3 totals 13 residues. The CDR3 sequence is CASSKQENTEAFF. CDR3 nucleotide sequence: TGTGCCAGCAGTAAACAGGAAAACACTGAAGCTTTCTTT.

This clone was seen a few times. The chain joins TRBV11-3 to TRBJ1-1; no clear D. Germline V CDR1 and CDR2: SGHNT, YENEEA. Trimming cost V 1 base and J 5 bases, with 11 bases left between them. The CDR3 loop spans 14 amino acids. This chain's CDR3 is CASSLVRGVTEAFF. The CDR3 nucleotides read TGTGCCAGCAGCTTAGTGCGGGGAGTTACTGAAGCTTTCTTT. The entire variable domain, with the rest obtained from reference TRBV11-3 and TRBJ1-1, is as follows: EAGVVQSPRYKIIEKKQPVAFWCNPISGHNTLYWYLQNLGQGPELLIRYENEEAVDDSQLPKDRFSAERLKGVDSTLKIQPAELGDSAVYLCASSLVRGVTEAFFGQGTRLTVV.

The chain recombines TRBV27 with TRBJ1-1, with a weak D call TRBD1 (6 bases). Trimming removed 5 bases at V and 4 bases at J, with 17 bases between. The CDR3 consists of 15 residues. Germline lookup yields CDR1 MNHEY and CDR2 SMNVEV (reference sequence). The CDR3 DNA sequence: TGTGCCAGCAGTGCGACAGGCCAGGGGAGCACTGAAGCTTTCTTT. This sequence encodes CASSATGQGSTEAFF.

This clone has just one count. This chain joins TRBV10-2 and TRBJ1-1, with a tentative D call TRBD1 (5 bases). Germline V lookup: CDR1 WSHSY, CDR2 SAAADI. The CDR3 has 14 residues. V lost 1 base and J lost 5, with 11 bases in between. CDR3 amino acids: CASSEFTGGTEAFF. The CDR3 DNA reads TGCGCCAGCAGTGAGTTTACCGGGGGGACTGAAGCTTTCTTT.

V and J are TRBV19 and TRBJ2-1; 9 nucleotides agree with TRBD1. Unmatched junction bases numbered 9, after V lost 7 bases and J lost 2 bases. This CDR3 comprises 16 residues. CDR1 is LNHDA and CDR2 is SQIVND in the germline V gene (reference sequence). CDR3 residues: CASMMGGTGPYNEQFF. The CDR3 region has the DNA TGTGCCAGTATGATGGGGGGGACAGGGCCCTACAATGAGCAGTTCTTC.

The chain has TRBV25-1 and TRBJ1-1; D remains unclear. V was pared by 8 bases and J by 10 bases, with 17 bases between. Germline V lookup: CDR1 MGHDK, CDR2 SYGVNS. The CDR3 is 12 residues long. CDR3 DNA: TGTGCCAGCGGTCAGGTCCCCTTAGGAGCTTTCTTT. It specifies CASGQVPLGAFF.

The V and J genes are TRBV4-3 and TRBJ2-5, with TRBD2 matching 11 bases. Trimming took 4 bases from V and 5 from J; bases not matched to a gene: 21. The CDR3 loop spans 20 amino acids. CDR1 is LGHNA, CDR2 YSLEER, per germline. The CDR3, as DNA: TGCGCCAGCAGCCCTAAATTGCCCGGACTAGCGGGCCAGGGGGGGGAGACCCAGTACTTC. Protein: CASSPKLPGLAGQGGETQYF.

This chain joins TRBV7-9 and TRBJ2-2; the match to TRBD1 covers 9 bases. Germline V gene lookup returns CDR1 SEHNR and CDR2 FQNEAQ (reference sequence). The CDR3 contains 15 residues. Trimming at V came to 1 base and at J to 3 bases, leaving 0 bases not matched to a gene. In nucleotides, the CDR3 is TGTGCCAGCAGCTTAGGGACAGGGGACACCGGGGAGCTGTTTTTT. Translated: CASSLGTGDTGELFF.

The V and J genes are TRBV30 and TRBJ2-1; the D gene is possibly TRBD1 (6 bases). Per germline, CDR1 GTSNPN and CDR2 SVGIG (reference sequence). V was clipped by 4 bases and J by 4 bases, with 23 bases between them. This CDR3 has 17 residues. The CDR3 DNA reads as TGTGCCTGGAATGGGCAAGTCAGGAATCAGGGGTACAATGAGCAGTTCTTC. It codes for CAWNGQVRNQGYNEQFF.

J is TRBJ1-3 and V is TRBV28; a possible D gene is TRBD1 (6 bases). The length of the CDR3 is 14 residues. Germline V gives CDR1 MDHEN, CDR2 SYDVKM. V was trimmed by 5 bases and J by 0 bases, leaving 8 bases between them. The CDR3 here is CASSRTDSGNTIYF. Here the CDR3 DNA reads TGTGCCAGCAGTAGGACAGACTCTGGAAACACCATATATTTT. Supplemented by reference TRBV28 and TRBJ1-3, the full variable domain reads DVKVTQSSRYLVKRTGEKVFLECVQDMDHENMFWYRQDPGLGLRLIYFSYDVKMKEKGDIPEGYSVSREKKERFSLILESASTNQTSMYLCASSRTDSGNTIYFGEGSWLTVV.

The rearrangement uses TRBV7-8 and TRBJ2-2, with TRBD1 identical over 11 bases. J lost 4 bases, V lost 1 base, and 14 bases had no gene match. This CDR3 has 20 residues. Germline CDR1 reads SGHVS; CDR2 reads FQNEAQ. The chain's CDR3 is CASSLGLLQAGTGGTGELFF. The CDR3 nucleotides read TGTGCCAGCAGCTTAGGTTTATTACAAGCCGGGACAGGGGGCACCGGGGAGCTGTTTTTT. Full variable domain (outside the CDR3, taken from reference TRBV7-8 and TRBJ2-2): GAGVSQSPRYKVAKRGQDVALRCDPISGHVSLFWYQQALGQGPEFLTYFQNEAQLDKSGLPSDRFFAERPEGSVSTLKIQRTQQEDSAVYLCASSLGLLQAGTGGTGELFFGEGSRLTVL.

The chain joins TRBV7-9 to TRBJ2-3; TRBD1 matches 7 bases. The junction had 9 bases not matched to a gene; V was cut back by 2 bases and J by 10 bases. The CDR3 consists of 14 residues. Germline CDR1 SEHNR, CDR2 FQNEAQ (reference sequence). The CDR3 reads CASSLLATGRAQYF. The DNA for the CDR3 is TGTGCCAGCAGCTTATTAGCGACAGGGCGTGCGCAGTATTTT.

The chain carries TRBV29-1 and TRBJ1-2; a weak D match, TRBD1 (6 bases). The CDR3 has 15 residues. Germline CDR1 is SQVTM and CDR2 is ANQGSEA. Trimming removed 5 bases from V and 4 bases from J, with 20 bases in between. Here the CDR3 reads CSVPITRGRGYGYTF. Here the CDR3 DNA reads TGCAGCGTTCCTATTACGAGGGGGAGAGGCTATGGCTACACCTTC.

The chain uses TRBV5-6 and TRBJ2-3; 7 nucleotides match TRBD2. J was trimmed by 4 bases and V by 4 bases; bases with no gene match: 6. CDR1 and CDR2 from the germline V gene are SGHDT and YYEEEE. The CDR3 is made up of 14 amino acids. CDR3 nucleotide sequence: TGTGCCAGCAGCCCCCGACTAGCCCCAGATACGCAGTATTTT. This translates into CASSPRLAPDTQYF.

This rearrangement joins TRBV11-3 to TRBJ2-2, with D perhaps matching TRBD2 (7 bases). The V and J ends lost 3 bases and 4 bases respectively, with 9 bases between them. This CDR3 spans 14 amino acids. Germline CDR1 reads SGHNT; CDR2 reads YENEEA. The CDR3 loop is CASSLRGRTGELFF. For the CDR3, the DNA is TGTGCCAGCAGCTTGCGGGGGCGCACCGGGGAGCTGTTTTTT. Based on the CDR3 plus reference TRBV11-3 and TRBJ2-2, the full variable domain is EAGVVQSPRYKIIEKKQPVAFWCNPISGHNTLYWYLQNLGQGPELLIRYENEEAVDDSQLPKDRFSAERLKGVDSTLKIQPAELGDSAVYLCASSLRGRTGELFFGEGSRLTVL.

V and J are TRBV5-1 and TRBJ1-3, with 7 bases lining up with TRBD1. Germline V gene lookup returns CDR1 SGHRS and CDR2 YFSETQ. The V and J ends lost 8 bases and 0 bases, in that order; junction bases with no gene match: 8. The CDR3 runs to 15 residues. The CDR3: CASTTGDGSGNTIYF. The CDR3 DNA sequence: TGCGCCAGTACCACAGGGGATGGCTCTGGAAACACCATATATTTT. Filled out from reference TRBV5-1 and TRBJ1-3, the complete variable domain reads KAGVTQTPRYLIKTRGQQVTLSCSPISGHRSVSWYQQTPGQGLQFLFEYFSETQRNKGNFPGRFSGRQFSNSRSEMNVSTLELGDSALYLCASTTGDGSGNTIYFGEGSWLTVV.

This chain links TRBV5-1 with TRBJ2-5; the D gene is possibly TRBD2 (5 bases). The end of the DNA is better explained by TRBJ2-7, so the J call may be wrong. The CDR3 is made up of 14 amino acids. Germline-derived CDR1 and CDR2 are SGHRS and YFSETQ. CDR3 residues: CASSLGSPGYEQYF. The CDR3 DNA follows: TGCGCCAGCAGCTTAGGGAGCCCTGGATACGAGCAGTACTTC.